The text below deals with one TCR beta chain. The CDR3 extends over 15 amino acids. Germline lookup yields CDR1 LNHDA and CDR2 SQIVND (reference sequence). Trimming removed 4 bases from V and 3 bases from J; junction bases left unmatched: 8. The record originates from a study of blood T cell repertoires in COVID-19. The overall study: T cells, B-cell-depleted T cells, or PBMCs supplied cDNA or gDNA.

Source study methods: Quantification of nucleated cells was approximated via reference gene primer amplification. Profiling relied on immunoSEQ multiplex PCR, and the TCRdb table lists in-frame clones only, not all of them. Clone size and V and J calls were adopted from that table, with D and trimming inferred from the DNA. The sample comprises 35,000 to 40,000 clones, around 84% of which are singletons, and over 1.5% rests with the top ten. Sequenced: peripheral blood. This clonotype originated in a man aged 60 to 75 with COVID-19, enrolled during active disease. J is TRBJ1-2 and V is TRBV19, with 7 bases matching TRBD1. CDR3 DNA: TGTGCCAGTAGTACACCTTACAGGGGTGACTATGGCTACACCTTC. Amino acid sequence: CASSTPYRGDYGYTF.